The 24 T cell receptor beta chains below come from one sample, sequenced in a study of Graves' ophthalmopathy and Graves' hyperthyroidism. As the template, RNA transcripts were used to amplify TCR beta CDR3 regions. The first round was an RT-PCR with HTBI primers, and the second round was a multiplex PCR. MiXCR, run by TCRdb on the multiplex PCR reads, gives a single entry per CDR3 protein. Among roughly 380,000 distinct CDR3 sequences listed, approximately 15% were seen once. Sequencing was performed on peripheral blood. These receptors came from a woman under 30 with stable Graves' hyperthyroidism.

This clonotype was detected ten times or more. V usage is TRBV6-1 and J usage is TRBJ1-1; D gene unclear. V lost 2 bases, J lost 4 bases, and 11 bases lay in between. This CDR3 is built from 14 residues. The germline gives CDR1 MNHNS, CDR2 SASEGT. The CDR3 loop is CASSESHSFTEAFF. The CDR3 region has the DNA TGTGCCAGCAGTGAATCCCACAGTTTCACTGAAGCTTTCTTT.

The J gene is TRBJ2-7, the V gene TRBV28, with D possibly being TRBD1 (5 bases). CDR1 and CDR2 (germline): MDHEN, SYDVKM. This CDR3 has 17 amino acids. V lost 6 bases to trimming and J lost 0 bases, with 21 bases between them. CDR3 residues: CASRPQKTVAYSYEQYF. The CDR3 bases are TGTGCCAGCAGACCTCAGAAGACAGTCGCCTACTCCTACGAGCAGTACTTC.

The chain employs TRBV7-9 and TRBJ1-2, with TRBD1 as a possible D gene (6 bases). CDR1 is SEHNR and CDR2 is FQNEAQ in the germline V gene (reference sequence). Trimming removed 5 bases from V and 3 bases from J, with 7 bases in between. This CDR3 region has 12 residues. The CDR3, as DNA: TGTGCCAGCAGCCACAGGGACTATGGCTACACCTTC. This codes for CASSHRDYGYTF.

This clonotype has a count of ten or more. V gene TRBV6-5 combines with J gene TRBJ1-2; 9 bases match TRBD1. This CDR3 contains 13 residues. With V trimmed by 5 bases and J by 3 bases, 1 base remained unmatched. Germline V gives CDR1 MNHEY, CDR2 SVGAGI. The CDR3 region is CASSRQGDYGYTF. The CDR3 nucleotides are TGTGCCAGCAGTCGACAGGGGGACTATGGCTACACCTTC.

This clonotype was counted at least ten times. V usage is TRBV13 and J usage is TRBJ1-6; D remains unclear. CDR1 PRHDT and CDR2 FYEKMQ come from the germline V gene (reference sequence). V was clipped by 7 bases and J by 7 bases, with 11 bases between them. The length of the CDR3 is 13 residues. CDR3 DNA sequence: TGTGCCAGCACCCTTCTGGGAAATTCACCCCTCCACTTT. Its translation: CASTLLGNSPLHF.

The chain joins TRBV28 to TRBJ2-7; D is possibly TRBD2 (6 bases). The CDR3 runs 14 residues. Germline V gene data show CDR1 as MDHEN and CDR2 as SYDVKM. V gave up 2 bases and J gave up 5 bases, with 13 bases separating them. The CDR3 sequence is CASSLQRRDHEQYF. Here the CDR3 DNA reads TGTGCCAGCAGTTTACAGCGGAGGGACCACGAGCAGTACTTC. Using reference TRBV28 and TRBJ2-7 for the parts outside the CDR3, the full variable domain is DVKVTQSSRYLVKRTGEKVFLECVQDMDHENMFWYRQDPGLGLRLIYFSYDVKMKEKGDIPEGYSVSREKKERFSLILESASTNQTSMYLCASSLQRRDHEQYFGPGTRLTVT.

This clonotype occurred many times. The V call is TRBV7-3, the J call TRBJ1-6; 8 bases are shared with TRBD1. The germline V gene has CDR1 SGHTA and CDR2 FQGTGA. The CDR3 is made up of 15 amino acids. The J segment lost 7 bases and the V segment lost 5 bases, leaving 7 bases of the junction unmatched. This chain's CDR3 is CASSRTGGANSPLHF. The CDR3 DNA follows: TGTGCCAGCAGCCGAACAGGGGGAGCGAATTCACCCCTCCACTTT. The full variable domain, its missing parts supplied by reference TRBV7-3 and TRBJ1-6, is GAGVSQTPSNKVTEKGKYVELRCDPISGHTALYWYRQSLGQGPEFLIYFQGTGAADDSGLPNDRFFAVRPEGSVSTLKIQRTERGDSAVYLCASSRTGGANSPLHFGNGTRLTVT.

V is TRBV5-4 and J is TRBJ2-7; possibly TRBD1 for D (5 bases). The ends were cut back, 2 bases at V and 1 base at J, with 7 bases in the middle. Germline CDR1 reads SGHNT; CDR2 reads YYREEE (reference sequence). The CDR3 is 13 amino acids. The CDR3 here is CASSFKGSYEQYF. CDR3 nucleotides: TGTGCCAGCAGCTTTAAGGGGTCCTACGAGCAGTACTTC.

This clonotype appeared many times. V and J are TRBV19 and TRBJ2-7; D call uncertain. Trimming cost V 0 bases and J 0 bases, with 6 bases left between them. Germline lookup yields CDR1 LNHDA and CDR2 SQIVND (reference sequence). The CDR3 consists of 14 residues. The CDR3 bases are TGTGCCAGTAGTATAGACTTAAGCTCCTACGAGCAGTACTTC. Protein: CASSIDLSSYEQYF.

The rearrangement links TRBV5-1 to TRBJ2-7; D possibly corresponds to TRBD2 (6 bases). This CDR3 spans 16 amino acids. V was trimmed by 0 bases and J by 3 bases, leaving 16 bases between them. The V gene's germline CDR1 is SGHRS and CDR2 YFSETQ. The CDR3 DNA is TGCGCCAGCAGCTTGGCGGGGACTCGGGATTTCTACGAGCAGTACTTC. Translation: CASSLAGTRDFYEQYF.

This clonotype showed up many times. The chain couples TRBV19 to TRBJ1-1; the D is unclear. V dropped 3 bases and J dropped 0 bases, with 11 bases sitting between them. This CDR3 comprises 15 residues. CDR1 and CDR2 (germline): LNHDA, SQIVND (reference sequence). The CDR3 nucleotides read TGTGCCAGTAGTATCTTTTCGGGCATGAACACTGAAGCTTTCTTT. Its translation: CASSIFSGMNTEAFF. The variable domain in full, completed from reference TRBV19 and TRBJ1-1, reads DGGITQSPKYLFRKEGQNVTLSCEQNLNHDAMYWYRQDPGQGLRLIYYSQIVNDFQKGDIAEGYSVSREKKESFPLTVTSAQKNPTAFYLCASSIFSGMNTEAFFGQGTRLTVV.

This clonotype was counted at least ten times. The rearrangement uses TRBV5-1 and TRBJ1-2, with 9 bases that match TRBD1. V dropped 4 bases and J dropped 8; count of bases not matched to a gene: 9. The CDR3 is 14 amino acids. CDR1 and CDR2 from the germline V gene are SGHRS and YFSETQ. CDR3 protein: CASSPLEGQGGYTF. The DNA for the CDR3 is TGCGCCAGCAGCCCTTTAGAGGGACAGGGAGGCTACACCTTC.

The chain has TRBV28 and TRBJ2-4, with unresolved D. CDR1 and CDR2 from the germline V gene are MDHEN and SYDVKM. The CDR3 sequence is 12 residues long. Trimming removed 4 bases from V and 2 bases from J, with 3 bases in between. The CDR3 DNA is TGTGCCAGCAGTTATTCCAAAAACATTCAGTACTTC. As protein: CASSYSKNIQYF. The full variable domain, with the rest looked up from reference TRBV28 and TRBJ2-4, is DVKVTQSSRYLVKRTGEKVFLECVQDMDHENMFWYRQDPGLGLRLIYFSYDVKMKEKGDIPEGYSVSREKKERFSLILESASTNQTSMYLCASSYSKNIQYFGAGTRLSVL.

This clonotype was counted ten times or more. The V gene is TRBV19, the J gene TRBJ1-5; D ambiguous. CDR1 LNHDA and CDR2 SQIVND come from the germline V gene (reference sequence). The CDR3 has 13 amino acids. Trimming cost V 5 bases and J 2 bases, with 7 bases left between them. This CDR3 reads CASSWQGNQPQHF. CDR3 in DNA: TGTGCCAGTAGTTGGCAGGGCAATCAGCCCCAGCATTTT. The full variable domain, rest sourced from reference TRBV19 and TRBJ1-5, is DGGITQSPKYLFRKEGQNVTLSCEQNLNHDAMYWYRQDPGQGLRLIYYSQIVNDFQKGDIAEGYSVSREKKESFPLTVTSAQKNPTAFYLCASSWQGNQPQHFGDGTRLSIL.

There are many counts of this clonotype. CDR3 protein: CASSPGPNYGYTF. The CDR3 region has the DNA TGTGCCAGCAGCCCGGGGCCTAACTATGGCTACACCTTC. This chain links TRBV11-2 with TRBJ1-2; weak D call: TRBD1 (5 bases). The germline V gene has CDR1 SGHAT and CDR2 FQNNGV. The CDR3 has 13 residues. The V gene lost 5 bases and the J gene lost 0 bases, with 7 bases spanning the gap.

This clonotype was counted at least ten times. The genes are TRBV5-1 and TRBJ2-2, with D unclear. Trimming pared 0 bases from V and 4 bases from J, leaving 7 bases between. This CDR3 contains 14 residues. Germline CDR1 SGHRS, CDR2 YFSETQ. The CDR3 here is CASSLGQITGELFF. The CDR3 DNA is TGCGCCAGCAGCTTGGGGCAGATCACCGGGGAGCTGTTTTTT.

This clonotype was seen ten or more times. The chain uses TRBV11-2 and TRBJ1-1; tentatively, D is TRBD1 (5 bases). The CDR3 totals 16 residues. With 0 bases removed from V and 2 bases from J, the gap between germline ends came to 13 bases. Looked up from germline, CDR1 is SGHAT and CDR2 is FQNNGV. The CDR3: CASSLEGAQLNTEAFF. The CDR3 DNA reads TGTGCCAGCAGCTTAGAAGGGGCCCAGCTTAACACTGAAGCTTTCTTT.

This clonotype appeared many times. The V call is TRBV12-3 or TRBV12-4, the J call TRBJ1-1; the D gene is possibly TRBD1 (5 bases). V was trimmed by 3 bases and J by 10 bases, leaving 12 bases between them. The CDR3 totals 12 residues. The CDR3 reads CASSFKGAVAFF. The CDR3 DNA reads TGTGCCAGCAGTTTTAAAGGGGCGGTAGCTTTCTTT.

At least ten counts were recorded for this clonotype. V and J are TRBV12-3 or TRBV12-4 and TRBJ1-1, with D perhaps TRBD1 (6 bases). This CDR3 contains 13 residues. Trimming took off 6 bases at V and 4 bases at J, with 12 bases between the two ends. CDR3 in DNA: TGTGCCAGCAGCTATACAGGGCTCACTGAAGCTTTCTTT. Amino acid sequence: CASSYTGLTEAFF.

There are many counts of this clonotype. This rearrangement joins TRBV28 to TRBJ2-5; TRBD2 is a possible D gene (6 bases). The CDR3 loop spans 12 amino acids. V dropped 7 bases and J dropped 5 bases, with 11 bases sitting between them. Germline lookup yields CDR1 MDHEN and CDR2 SYDVKM. The CDR3 region has the DNA TGTGCCAGCACCGGGGGAATGGAGACCCAGTACTTC. It is translated as CASTGGMETQYF.

This clonotype was recorded a few times. The chain combines TRBV7-9 with TRBJ1-5; D call uncertain. V lost 1 base, J lost 0 bases, and 4 bases lay in between. The CDR3 has 14 amino acids. Per the germline V gene, CDR1 is SEHNR and CDR2 is FQNEAQ (reference sequence). The CDR3 DNA sequence: TGTGCCAGCAGCTTAGACCTTAGCAATCAGCCCCAGCATTTT. This encodes CASSLDLSNQPQHF. The complete variable domain, with remaining parts taken from reference TRBV7-9 and TRBJ1-5, reads DTGVSQNPRHKITKRGQNVTFRCDPISEHNRLYWYRQTLGQGPEFLTYFQNEAQLEKSRLLSDRFSAERPKGSFSTLEIQRTEQGDSAMYLCASSLDLSNQPQHFGDGTRLSIL.

The chain recombines TRBV4-2 with TRBJ2-7; 10 bases align to TRBD2. CDR1 and CDR2 (germline): LGHNA, YNFKEQ. CDR3 size: 16 residues. With 5 bases clipped from V and 7 bases from J, the junction kept 14 bases outside the gene matches. CDR3 in DNA: TGTGCCAGCAGCGAATCGGGGACTAGCGCCCGAGGAGAGCAGTACTTC. It yields the protein CASSESGTSARGEQYF.

Ten or more counts support this clonotype. The V gene is TRBV9, the J gene TRBJ1-6; D unclear. Germline V lookup: CDR1 SGDLS, CDR2 YYNGEE. Trimming stripped 8 bases from V and 8 bases from J, with 14 bases between. The CDR3 contains 13 residues. The CDR3 reads CASSEVWDSPLHF. Written as DNA, the CDR3 is TGTGCCAGTTCGGAGGTTTGGGATTCACCCCTCCACTTT.

Comments on this clonotype: At one end the junction does not follow the germline gene, possibly because of a read error. This chain joins TRBV6-1 and TRBJ2-3; TRBD1 might be the D (6 bases). The CDR3 is made up of 12 amino acids. The V gene's germline CDR1 is MNHNS and CDR2 SASEGT. The CDR3 protein is CASRGQTGTQYF. The CDR3 DNA reads as TGTGCCAGCAGAGGACAGACAGGTACGCAGTATTTT.